This T cell receptor (beta chain) was retrieved from a study of human T cells and chemical hapten exposure. Looking at the study overall: Patch tests containing 0.01% DPC, applied to the upper back, were read at 6 days. Patients, a majority of them female, were diagnosed with alopecia areata, totalis or universalis. Whole-study results and caveats: Controls formed significantly fewer large CDR3 similarity clusters than expanded TCRs did.

Notes on this clonotype: Antigen: not known.

Time point in this sample: pre-sensitization, week 0. Treatment denoted: therapeutic diphenylcyclopropenone sensitization with weekly scalp DPC. The junction had 12 bases not matched to a gene; V was cut back by 0 bases and J by 1 base. The CDR3 loop spans 19 amino acids. Germline assignment: CDR1 LGHNA and CDR2 YSLEER. TCRdb passed the RACE reads through MiXCR, listing each CDR3 protein once. The profile shows more than 250,000 distinct CDR3 sequences, 7.5% to 9% of them singletons. V is TRBV4-3 and J is TRBJ2-3; 8 bases agree with TRBD2. Sequenced here: whole blood, sampled in connection with sensitization to the hapten diphenylcyclopropenone (DPC). The TCR sequence derives from a young man with alopecia areata. Some clones in this sample may be carry-over from other donors' samples. The CDR3 region has the DNA TGCGCCAGCAGCCAAGATAAGTCTGGGGTAGCGGGGCGCACAGATACGCAGTATTTT. Translated: CASSQDKSGVAGRTDTQYF.